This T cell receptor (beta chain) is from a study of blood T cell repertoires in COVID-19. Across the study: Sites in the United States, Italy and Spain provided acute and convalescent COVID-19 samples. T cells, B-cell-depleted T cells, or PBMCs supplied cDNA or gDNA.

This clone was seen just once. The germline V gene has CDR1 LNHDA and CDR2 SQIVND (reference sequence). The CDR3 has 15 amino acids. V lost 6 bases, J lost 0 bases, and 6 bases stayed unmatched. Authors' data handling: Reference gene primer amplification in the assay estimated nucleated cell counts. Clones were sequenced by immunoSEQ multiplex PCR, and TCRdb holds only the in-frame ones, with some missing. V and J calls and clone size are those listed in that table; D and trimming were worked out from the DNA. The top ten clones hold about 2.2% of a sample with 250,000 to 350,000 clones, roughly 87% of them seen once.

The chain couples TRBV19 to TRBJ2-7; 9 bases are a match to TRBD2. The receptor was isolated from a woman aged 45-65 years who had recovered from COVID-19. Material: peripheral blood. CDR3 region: CASSREAGGSYEQYF. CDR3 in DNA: TGTGCCAGTAGCAGAGAAGCGGGGGGCTCCTACGAGCAGTACTTC.